This TCR beta chain was obtained from a study of shared clonotypes between healthy human individuals. Study-level findings and limits: The sampled material consisted only of blood, and tissue repertoires are likely to differ. Some clonotypes were shared by all four sorted-subset donors, while others were not shared. The non-shared ones had lower generation probabilities than the shared ones.

Germline V gene data show CDR1 as SGHVS and CDR2 as FQNEAQ. This CDR3 contains 17 residues. The V end was cut by 2 bases, the J end by 3 bases, with 14 bases between. Using immunoSEQ multiplex PCR, the repertoire was profiled, and TCRdb retains in-frame clones only, with some absent. The table records over a million clones, 75% to 85% of them present only once. Donors had no recently reported acute infections or vaccinations and were HIV-negative. To note about this clone: The target antigen is unknown.

The V gene is TRBV7-8, the J gene TRBJ2-6; no reliable D call. Sequencing used memory CD4+ T cells from PBMCs. Subset noted: CD45RA-negative fraction. This TCR came from a young man in good health. Some clones in this sample may be carry-over from other donors' samples. CDR3 bases: TGTGCCAGCAGCTTAAGACACAGTGCTAATGGGGCCAACGTCCTGACTTTC. Translated, it gives CASSLRHSANGANVLTF.